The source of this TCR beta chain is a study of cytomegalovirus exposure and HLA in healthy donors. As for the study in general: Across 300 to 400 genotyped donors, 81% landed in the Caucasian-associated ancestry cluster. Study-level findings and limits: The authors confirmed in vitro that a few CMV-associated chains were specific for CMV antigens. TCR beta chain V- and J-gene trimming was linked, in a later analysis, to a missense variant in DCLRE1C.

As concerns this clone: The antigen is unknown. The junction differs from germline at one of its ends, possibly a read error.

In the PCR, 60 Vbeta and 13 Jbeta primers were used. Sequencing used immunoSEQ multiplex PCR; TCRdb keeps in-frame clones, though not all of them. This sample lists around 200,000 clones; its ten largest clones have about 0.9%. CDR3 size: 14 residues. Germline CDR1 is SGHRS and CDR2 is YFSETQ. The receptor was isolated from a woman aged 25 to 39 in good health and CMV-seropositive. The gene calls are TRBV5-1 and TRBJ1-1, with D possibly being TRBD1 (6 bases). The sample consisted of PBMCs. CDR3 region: CASTLGGGNTEAFF. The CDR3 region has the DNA TGCGCCAGCACCTTGGGAGGGGGAAACACTGAAGCTTTCTTT.